Each of the 32 T cell receptor beta chains below was sequenced from the same sample in a study of CD8+ T cells in alopecia areata listed by TCRdb under 2018. The time point tag for this specimen amounts to: around 4 weeks on oral tofacitinib. In the paper's terms, the treatment or condition label means: oral pan-JAK inhibitor, 5-10 mg twice daily. Receptors were amplified or captured by the immunoSEQ multiplex PCR assay. To provide template for TCR sequencing, every sample had RNA extracted and reverse transcribed into cDNA. Not all clones reach the TCRdb copy of this immuneACCESS table, which keeps in-frame sequences only. Checked studies attribute under half of the gap to unresolved V genes and leave the rest unexplained. For this sample the table gives 150,000 to 250,000 clones, of which around 60% were detected only once. Less than 3.5% of the sample is taken by the ten largest. The source was CD4+ T cells sorted from blood, collected at week 4, from a patient treated with tofacitinib. These receptors all come from a human donor with alopecia areata.

The chain recombines TRBV30 with TRBJ1-3, with 8 positions matching TRBD1. CDR1 and CDR2 (germline): GTSNPN, SVGIG (reference sequence). After removal of 5 bases from V and 5 bases from J, the junction contained 5 bases not matched to a gene. CDR3 length: 13 amino acids. This chain's CDR3 is CAWHDRGRNTIYF. The DNA for the CDR3 is TGTGCCTGGCATGACAGGGGACGAAACACCATATATTTT.

This chain joins TRBV29-1 and TRBJ2-1; TRBD2 matches 7 bases. J lost 5 bases, V lost 4 bases, and 11 bases had no gene match. Germline CDR1 and CDR2: SQVTM and ANQGSEA. The CDR3 is made up of 15 amino acids. CDR3 sequence (DNA): TGCAGCGTTGCTACCACCCTAGCGGTGGACAATGAGCAGTTCTTC. It is translated as CSVATTLAVDNEQFF.

This chain connects TRBV30 to TRBJ1-1, with 7 bases fitting TRBD1. This CDR3 has 15 residues. The V segment lost 3 bases and the J segment 4 bases; nucleotides outside the gene matches: 11. Germline lookup yields CDR1 GTSNPN and CDR2 SVGIG (reference sequence). The CDR3: CAWRSKGARRTEAFF. The CDR3 DNA reads TGTGCCTGGAGATCCAAGGGGGCGCGTCGCACTGAAGCTTTCTTT.

Comment on this clone: This CDR3 is also generated by other DNA sequences in the sample. The CDR3 DNA reads TGCAGCGTTGTGGAAGCGACCTCCAATCAGCCCCAGCATTTT. This sequence encodes CSVVEATSNQPQHF. The chain links TRBV29-1 to TRBJ1-5; D is undetermined. This CDR3 has 14 amino acids. V was pared by 4 bases and J by 3 bases, with 13 bases between. Per the germline V gene, CDR1 is SQVTM and CDR2 is ANQGSEA.

The chain joins TRBV6-5 to TRBJ1-6, with D perhaps matching TRBD1 (5 bases). The length of the CDR3 is 13 residues. Trimming left V 7 bases short and J 9 bases short, with 13 bases between. Germline V gene sequence: CDR1 MNHEY, CDR2 SVGAGI. The chain's CDR3 is CASTTSRGSPLHF. In DNA form, the CDR3 reads TGTGCCAGCACTACTTCGAGGGGTTCACCCCTCCACTTT.

The chain recombines TRBV29-1 with TRBJ1-6; D is possibly TRBD1 (5 bases). Trimming pared 5 bases from V and 7 bases from J, leaving 12 bases between. Per the germline V gene, CDR1 is SQVTM and CDR2 is ANQGSEA. The CDR3 contains 13 residues. CDR3 nucleotides: TGCAGCGTTCGCGGGACGGAGAATTCACCCCTCCACTTT. Its translation: CSVRGTENSPLHF. The whole variable domain, remainder taken from reference TRBV29-1 and TRBJ1-6, is SAVISQKPSRDICQRGTSLTIQCQVDSQVTMMFWYRQQPGQSLTLIATANQGSEATYESGFVIDKFPISRPNLTFSTLTVSNMSPEDSSIYLCSVRGTENSPLHFGNGTRLTVT.

This chain uses TRBV6-4 with TRBJ1-6, with 7 bases fitting TRBD1. The germline gives CDR1 MRHNA, CDR2 SNTAGT. The CDR3 has 15 amino acids. The ends lost 4 bases at V and 7 bases at J; junction bases unmatched: 7. CDR3 sequence reads: CASSVQGQNNSPLHF. Written as DNA, the CDR3 is TGTGCCAGCAGTGTACAGGGACAGAACAATTCACCCCTCCACTTT.

This rearrangement joins TRBV2 to TRBJ2-5, with D unresolved. CDR3 length: 14 residues. CDR1 SNHLY and CDR2 FYNNEI come from the germline V gene. Trimming left V 0 bases short and J 4 bases short, with 9 bases between. The CDR3 sequence: CASSEALPTETQYF. The DNA of the CDR3 is TGTGCCAGCAGTGAAGCGCTACCAACAGAGACCCAGTACTTC.

In this sample, this clone turned up a few times. This chain connects TRBV4-1 to TRBJ1-2; D perhaps matches TRBD1 (6 bases). The CDR3 sequence is 17 residues long. V dropped 0 bases and J dropped 8 bases, with 22 bases sitting between them. Germline loops: CDR1 MGHRA, CDR2 YSYEKL. CDR3 protein: CASSQDTLGRGIGGYTF. The CDR3 bases are TGCGCCAGCAGCCAAGATACCCTCGGCAGGGGAATTGGCGGCTACACCTTC.

The CDR3 sequence is CASSQQEGQGLVMNTEAFF. In DNA, the CDR3 is TGCGCCAGCAGCCAGCAAGAGGGCCAGGGGCTAGTCATGAACACTGAAGCTTTCTTT. The chain joins TRBV4-3 to TRBJ1-1, with D perhaps TRBD1 (6 bases). CDR1 is LGHNA, CDR2 YSLEER, per germline. V lost 3 bases to trimming and J lost 0 bases, with 23 bases between them. CDR3 size: 19 residues.

The rearrangement uses TRBV5-4 and TRBJ2-3; 10 bases map to TRBD2. V shed 5 bases and J 3 bases; nucleotides not matched to a gene: 6. The germline CDR1 and CDR2 sequences are SGHNT and YYREEE (reference sequence). The CDR3 contains 15 residues. CDR3 in amino acids: CASRAAGGPTDTQYF. The CDR3 nucleotides read TGTGCCAGCAGGGCAGCGGGGGGGCCAACAGATACGCAGTATTTT.

The gene calls are TRBV29-1 and TRBJ1-3; tentative D call: TRBD1 (6 bases). Between the trimmed V and J ends, which lost 6 bases and 0 bases, there was a span of 18 bases. The CDR3 consists of 16 residues. The germline V gene has CDR1 SQVTM and CDR2 ANQGSEA. CDR3 sequence (DNA): TGCAGCGTCCGGACAGCATTACCGCTCTCTGGAAACACCATATATTTT. Translated: CSVRTALPLSGNTIYF.

The V and J genes are TRBV7-9 and TRBJ1-6, with D possibly TRBD1 on 5 matching bases. V dropped 5 bases and J dropped 7 bases, with 15 bases sitting between them. Germline assignment: CDR1 SEHNR and CDR2 FQNEAQ (reference sequence). The CDR3 sequence is 15 residues long. The CDR3: CASSERGGFNSPLHF. The CDR3 DNA reads TGTGCCAGCAGCGAAAGGGGTGGTTTCAATTCACCCCTCCACTTT. The entire variable domain, with the rest obtained from reference TRBV7-9 and TRBJ1-6, is as follows: DTGVSQNPRHKITKRGQNVTFRCDPISEHNRLYWYRQTLGQGPEFLTYFQNEAQLEKSRLLSDRFSAERPKGSFSTLEIQRTEQGDSAMYLCASSERGGFNSPLHFGNGTRLTVT.

V and J are TRBV30 and TRBJ1-2; the match to TRBD1 covers 7 bases. Germline V gene lookup returns CDR1 GTSNPN and CDR2 SVGIG (reference sequence). Trimming removed 3 bases from V and 8 bases from J; junction bases left unmatched: 9. This CDR3 has 13 residues. The CDR3 loop reads CAWSFRGSGGYTF. The CDR3 DNA reads as TGTGCCTGGAGCTTCAGGGGGTCGGGAGGCTACACCTTC.

The gene calls are TRBV30 and TRBJ2-3, with no clear D. Trimming stripped 2 bases from V and 4 bases from J, with 13 bases between. CDR1 GTSNPN and CDR2 SVGIG come from the germline V gene (reference sequence). This CDR3 has 14 amino acids. The CDR3 bases are TGTGCCTGGAGTCCAGATCGGGTTTCAGATACGCAGTATTTT. Amino acids: CAWSPDRVSDTQYF.

The chain uses TRBV7-9 and TRBJ2-7; 9 bases are a match to TRBD1. V was clipped by 5 bases and J by 5 bases; unmatched bases: 7. The CDR3 has 14 residues. Germline V gene sequence: CDR1 SEHNR, CDR2 FQNEAQ (reference sequence). CDR3 sequence: CASSPRTGVDEQYF. In nucleotides, the CDR3 is TGTGCCAGCAGCCCCCGGACAGGGGTCGACGAGCAGTACTTC.

The gene calls are TRBV5-4 and TRBJ2-3; D unresolved. Germline V lookup: CDR1 SGHNT, CDR2 YYREEE (reference sequence). This CDR3 has 17 residues. V lost 6 bases, J lost 0 bases, and 20 bases lay in between. CDR3 region: CASTVRRLSHSTDTQYF. CDR3 in DNA: TGTGCCAGCACCGTAAGGCGACTCAGCCATAGCACAGATACGCAGTATTTT.

The chain joins TRBV6-5 to TRBJ1-6, with D tentatively TRBD1 (5 bases). Trimming shortened V by 0 bases and J by 9 bases, and 12 bases separated the two germline ends. The length of the CDR3 is 15 residues. Looked up from germline, CDR1 is MNHEY and CDR2 is SVGAGI. The CDR3 sequence is CASSYSTGQVSPLHF. CDR3 sequence (DNA): TGTGCCAGCAGTTACTCGACGGGGCAGGTTTCACCCCTCCACTTT.

The chain couples TRBV6-5 to TRBJ1-2; D is undetermined. Trimming pared 2 bases from V and 1 base from J, leaving 8 bases between. CDR1 is MNHEY, CDR2 SVGAGI, per germline. The CDR3 is 14 residues long. CDR3 in amino acids: CASSYGWGNYGYTF. The CDR3 region has the DNA TGTGCCAGCAGTTACGGTTGGGGTAACTATGGCTACACCTTC.

In this sample, this clone turned up a few times. The V and J genes are TRBV7-9 and TRBJ1-4, with 8 bases that match TRBD1. The CDR3 is 13 residues long. CDR1 and CDR2 from the germline V gene are SEHNR and FQNEAQ (reference sequence). V trimming: 4 bases; J trimming: 8 bases; junction bases outside the gene matches: 3. The CDR3 spells CASSSGQAEKLFF. In nucleotides, the CDR3 is TGTGCCAGCAGCTCGGGACAGGCCGAAAAACTGTTTTTT.

CDR3 sequence: CAWSVQGTGRREAFF. The CDR3 nucleotides are TGTGCCTGGAGTGTACAGGGGACAGGGCGACGAGAAGCTTTCTTT. The chain carries TRBV30 and TRBJ1-1, with 9 bases fitting TRBD1. From germline, CDR1 is GTSNPN and CDR2 SVGIG (reference sequence). The ends lost 0 bases at V and 8 bases at J; junction bases unmatched: 10. This CDR3 region has 15 residues. Combining the CDR3 with reference TRBV30 and TRBJ1-1 gives the whole variable domain SQTIHQWPATLVQPVGSPLSLECTVEGTSNPNLYWYRQAAGRGLQLLFYSVGIGQISSEVPQNLSASRPQDRQFILSSKKLLLSDSGFYLCAWSVQGTGRREAFFGQGTRLTVV.

The chain carries TRBV29-1 and TRBJ2-6; 10 bases align to TRBD1. Germline V CDR1 and CDR2: SQVTM, ANQGSEA. The junction had 4 bases not matched to a gene; V was cut back by 2 bases and J by 0 bases. CDR3 length equals 17 residues. The CDR3 loop is CSVERDRGSSGANVLTF. The DNA of the CDR3 is TGCAGCGTTGAAAGGGACAGGGGATCCTCTGGGGCCAACGTCCTGACTTTC.

This clone has more than one count but fewer than ten. The chain has TRBV18 and TRBJ2-3; D gene ambiguous. This CDR3 is 13 amino acids long. The germline V and J ends were trimmed by 4 bases and 1 base, with 6 bases remaining between them. Germline V CDR1 and CDR2: KGHSH, LQKENI. The chain's CDR3 is CASSRIGTDTQYF. CDR3 coding DNA: TGTGCCAGCTCACGGATAGGCACAGATACGCAGTATTTT.

The rearrangement links TRBV6-5 to TRBJ2-7; TRBD1 is a possible D gene (6 bases). V dropped 2 bases and J dropped 5 bases, with 13 bases sitting between them. The CDR3 extends over 14 amino acids. Germline CDR1 is MNHEY and CDR2 is SVGAGI. The CDR3 spells CASSYRGGINEQYF. The CDR3 nucleotides read TGTGCCAGCAGTTACCGAGGGGGTATCAACGAGCAGTACTTC.

The chain recombines TRBV11-2 with TRBJ1-2, with no clear D. V was cut by 5 bases and J by 0 bases, with 10 bases left in between. In germline, CDR1 is SGHAT, CDR2 FQNNGV. The CDR3 extends over 14 amino acids. The CDR3 sequence: CASSRLGANYGYTF. The CDR3 DNA follows: TGTGCCAGCAGCCGCTTGGGAGCTAACTATGGCTACACCTTC.

This clone was counted only a few times. This chain joins TRBV28 and TRBJ2-7; D gene uncertain. CDR1 MDHEN and CDR2 SYDVKM come from the germline V gene. This CDR3 contains 12 residues. V lost 11 bases and J lost 4, with 15 bases in between. DNA of the CDR3: TGTGCCTCATCCTCCGAGGCATACGAGCAGTACTTC. Translating it yields CASSSEAYEQYF.

This clone appeared once. V is TRBV30 and J is TRBJ1-1, with D perhaps matching TRBD1 (5 bases). The germline CDR1 and CDR2 sequences are GTSNPN and SVGIG (reference sequence). V was cut by 0 bases and J by 9 bases, with 14 bases left in between. CDR3 length: 13 residues. CDR3 DNA: TGTGCCTGGAGTGTTGTAGGGGATAAGAAAGCTTTCTTT. This sequence encodes CAWSVVGDKKAFF. Drawing the rest from reference TRBV30 and TRBJ1-1, the complete variable domain is SQTIHQWPATLVQPVGSPLSLECTVEGTSNPNLYWYRQAAGRGLQLLFYSVGIGQISSEVPQNLSASRPQDRQFILSSKKLLLSDSGFYLCAWSVVGDKKAFFGQGTRLTVV.

The CDR3 DNA reads TGTGCCTGGAGTCTACAGGGGGCGAGTGGGGCCAACGTCCTGACTTTC. Encoded protein: CAWSLQGASGANVLTF. This rearrangement joins TRBV30 to TRBJ2-6; TRBD1 matches at 9 bases. J gave up 3 bases and V 2 bases, and 5 bases lay outside the gene matches. The CDR3 consists of 16 residues. Germline lookup yields CDR1 GTSNPN and CDR2 SVGIG (reference sequence).

The V and J genes are TRBV30 and TRBJ1-6; 7 bases are shared with TRBD1. The ends lost 3 bases at V and 3 bases at J; junction bases unmatched: 5. CDR3 size: 15 residues. Looked up from germline, CDR1 is GTSNPN and CDR2 is SVGIG (reference sequence). CDR3 protein: CAWSAAGGYNSPLHF. CDR3 in DNA: TGTGCCTGGAGCGCCGCAGGGGGCTATAATTCACCCCTCCACTTT.

This clone appeared a few times. The V call is TRBV5-5, the J call TRBJ1-1; no clear D gene. V shed 1 base and J shed 1 base, with 8 bases lying between them. The CDR3 spans 14 residues. Per the germline V gene, CDR1 is SGHKS and CDR2 is YYEKEE (reference sequence). CDR3 sequence reads: CASSLRAANTEAFF. The CDR3 nucleotides are TGTGCCAGCAGCTTGAGGGCAGCGAACACTGAAGCTTTCTTT.

This clone has just a few counts. The CDR3 DNA sequence: TGCGCCAGCAGCCAAGGCACTAGCGGGGGAGATACGCAGTATTTT. Translating it yields CASSQGTSGGDTQYF. The rearrangement joins TRBV4-3 to TRBJ2-3; 11 nucleotides line up with TRBD2. The CDR3 has 15 amino acids. Germline trimming cut 1 base from V and 5 bases from J; bases unmatched to any gene: 2. Germline CDR1 is LGHNA and CDR2 is YSLEER.

The CDR3 loop reads CARGQLQETQYF. CDR3 DNA: TGCGCCAGGGGACAGCTCCAAGAGACCCAGTACTTC. The rearrangement joins TRBV4-3 to TRBJ2-5; 7 bases are shared with TRBD1. V lost 9 bases and J lost 1; bases outside the gene matches: 2. This CDR3 comprises 12 residues. Germline V gene data show CDR1 as LGHNA and CDR2 as YSLEER.